These 32 T cell receptor beta chains originate from one sample sequenced in a study of cytomegalovirus exposure and HLA in healthy donors. The study ran its PCR with 60 Vbeta and 13 Jbeta primers. TCRdb's copy holds only in-frame clones and misses some; the assay was immunoSEQ multiplex PCR. This sample's table has over 110,000 clones. Sample: PBMCs. All receptors come from a male donor in good health and CMV-seronegative.

The chain uses TRBV29-1 and TRBJ2-7; D perhaps matches TRBD2 (5 bases). The V end lost 5 bases, the J end lost 3 bases, and 14 bases lay between the germline ends. CDR1 is SQVTM, CDR2 ANQGSEA, per germline. The CDR3 covers 13 residues. The CDR3 protein is CSVTGPEDYEQYF. CDR3 DNA: TGCAGCGTTACGGGTCCGGAGGACTACGAGCAGTACTTC.

This rearrangement joins TRBV5-4 to TRBJ1-1, with 7 bases that match TRBD1. Germline assignment: CDR1 SGHNT and CDR2 YYREEE (reference sequence). Trimming at V came to 0 bases and at J to 4 bases, leaving 6 bases not matched to a gene. The CDR3 has 15 amino acids. CDR3 sequence reads: CASSLGGQAGTEAFF. CDR3 in DNA: TGTGCCAGCAGCTTGGGAGGACAGGCGGGCACTGAAGCTTTCTTT.

The V gene is TRBV6-5, the J gene TRBJ1-1, with D uncertain. The germline V gene encodes CDR1 MNHEY and CDR2 SVGAGI. V was cut by 0 bases and J by 1 base, with 12 bases left in between. The CDR3 extends over 16 amino acids. The CDR3 spells CASSYSITVENTEAFF. CDR3 DNA sequence: TGTGCCAGCAGTTACTCGATTACGGTCGAGAACACTGAAGCTTTCTTT.

This chain links TRBV20-1 with TRBJ1-4; D might be TRBD1 (5 bases). This CDR3 is 11 amino acids long. Between the trimmed V and J ends, which lost 5 bases and 10 bases, there was a span of 11 bases. Germline-derived CDR1 and CDR2 are DFQATT and SNEGSKA (reference sequence). CDR3 sequence (DNA): TGCAGTGCTTCCCGGAGGGGAAAACTGTTTTTT. It codes for CSASRRGKLFF.

The chain uses TRBV6-6 and TRBJ1-2; D is uncertain. Trimming took off 0 bases at V and 2 bases at J, with 10 bases between the two ends. The CDR3 sequence is 15 residues long. Germline CDR1 reads MNHNY; CDR2 reads SVGAGI (reference sequence). CDR3 in DNA: TGTGCCAGCAGTTACTCGGGCCAGGTGAACTATGGCTACACCTTC. Amino acid sequence: CASSYSGQVNYGYTF.

CDR3 DNA sequence: TGCGCCAGCAGTTGGGCGGGACAGCTCTACGAGCAGTACTTC. The encoded protein is CASSWAGQLYEQYF. This chain joins TRBV5-1 and TRBJ2-7; possible D gene TRBD1, 7 bases. V was pared by 5 bases and J by 3 bases, with 15 bases between. The CDR3 runs to 14 residues. CDR1 and CDR2 from the germline V gene are SGHRS and YFSETQ. Drawing the rest from reference TRBV5-1 and TRBJ2-7, the complete variable domain is KAGVTQTPRYLIKTRGQQVTLSCSPISGHRSVSWYQQTPGQGLQFLFEYFSETQRNKGNFPGRFSGRQFSNSRSEMNVSTLELGDSALYLCASSWAGQLYEQYFGPGTRLTVT.

The V and J genes are TRBV18 and TRBJ1-1, with no clear D. This CDR3 is built from 13 residues. Germline-derived CDR1 and CDR2 are KGHSH and LQKENI. V dropped 2 bases and J dropped 11 bases, with 15 bases sitting between them. CDR3 nucleotides: TGTGCCAGCTCACCAAACCCAAGTTCCGGGGCTTTCTTT. Protein sequence: CASSPNPSSGAFF.

The V and J genes are TRBV5-1 and TRBJ1-1, with D tentatively TRBD1 (5 bases). V was cut by 2 bases and J by 7 bases, with 15 bases left in between. The CDR3 has 14 amino acids. Germline CDR1 and CDR2: SGHRS and YFSETQ. The CDR3 DNA reads TGCGCCAGCAGCTTATCCTCTCGCGGGGGTGAAGCTTTCTTT. This translates into CASSLSSRGGEAFF. Looking up the rest from reference TRBV5-1 and TRBJ1-1 gives the full variable domain: KAGVTQTPRYLIKTRGQQVTLSCSPISGHRSVSWYQQTPGQGLQFLFEYFSETQRNKGNFPGRFSGRQFSNSRSEMNVSTLELGDSALYLCASSLSSRGGEAFFGQGTRLTVV.

The rearrangement links TRBV15 to TRBJ2-7; D might be TRBD2 (5 bases). The V gene's germline CDR1 is LNHNV and CDR2 YYDKDF (reference sequence). Trimming left V 0 bases short and J 6 bases short, with 9 bases between. The CDR3 is 13 residues long. CDR3 amino acids: CATSRDYAGEQYF. The CDR3 nucleotides read TGTGCCACCAGCAGAGATTACGCGGGCGAGCAGTACTTC. Based on the CDR3 plus reference TRBV15 and TRBJ2-7, the full variable domain is DAMVIQNPRYQVTQFGKPVTLSCSQTLNHNVMYWYQQKSSQAPKLLFHYYDKDFNNEADTPDNFQSRRPNTSFCFLDIRSPGLGDTAMYLCATSRDYAGEQYFGPGTRLTVT.

The chain uses TRBV2 and TRBJ1-4, with unresolved D. V lost 6 bases to trimming and J lost 0 bases, with 5 bases between them. Germline CDR1 and CDR2: SNHLY and FYNNEI. CDR3 length: 13 residues. For the CDR3, the DNA is TGTGCCAGCAGGGCCGCAACTAATGAAAAACTGTTTTTT. This sequence encodes CASRAATNEKLFF.

The V and J genes are TRBV19 and TRBJ1-1; D remains ambiguous. V was cut by 7 bases and J by 3 bases, with 9 bases left in between. This CDR3 contains 12 residues. CDR1 is LNHDA and CDR2 is SQIVND in the germline V gene (reference sequence). CDR3 coding DNA: TGTGCCAGTACCCTTCTATACACTGAAGCTTTCTTT. Protein sequence: CASTLLYTEAFF.

This chain links TRBV7-6 with TRBJ2-3; 7 bases fit TRBD1. CDR3 length: 14 amino acids. CDR1 is SGHVS and CDR2 is FNYEAQ in the germline V gene. J lost 1 base, V lost 2 bases, and 0 bases had no gene match. The CDR3 sequence is CASSLTGGTDTQYF. The CDR3 DNA sequence: TGTGCCAGCAGCTTAACAGGGGGCACAGATACGCAGTATTTT.

The chain combines TRBV4-2 with TRBJ2-3; TRBD2 matches at 7 bases. Germline V gene sequence: CDR1 LGHNA, CDR2 YNFKEQ. V dropped 4 bases and J dropped 0; count of bases not matched to a gene: 13. The length of the CDR3 is 18 residues. The CDR3 DNA sequence: TGTGCCAGCAGCCCGGGCGACGGGGAGGGCTCTAGCACAGATACGCAGTATTTT. This translates into CASSPGDGEGSSTDTQYF.

V usage is TRBV7-6 and J usage is TRBJ2-3; 11 nucleotides match TRBD2. The CDR3 has 20 residues. Germline V gene data show CDR1 as SGHVS and CDR2 as FNYEAQ. Germline trimming cut 2 bases from V and 2 bases from J; bases unmatched to any gene: 15. Here the CDR3 reads CASSLYVNLAGGLTTDTQYF. CDR3 DNA: TGTGCCAGCAGCTTATATGTTAACCTAGCGGGAGGACTCACCACAGATACGCAGTATTTT.

The gene calls are TRBV5-1 and TRBJ1-1; 9 bases map to TRBD1. Germline lookup yields CDR1 SGHRS and CDR2 YFSETQ. Trimming took 4 bases from V and 5 from J; bases not matched to a gene: 6. The CDR3 is 14 residues long. The CDR3 DNA reads as TGCGCCAGCAGCCCATGGGGACAGGGTACTGAAGCTTTCTTT. The encoded protein is CASSPWGQGTEAFF. Together with reference TRBV5-1 and TRBJ1-1, the CDR3 gives the full variable domain: KAGVTQTPRYLIKTRGQQVTLSCSPISGHRSVSWYQQTPGQGLQFLFEYFSETQRNKGNFPGRFSGRQFSNSRSEMNVSTLELGDSALYLCASSPWGQGTEAFFGQGTRLTVV.

V usage is TRBV5-1 and J usage is TRBJ1-6, with TRBD1 identical over 9 bases. Looked up from germline, CDR1 is SGHRS and CDR2 is YFSETQ. J was trimmed by 8 bases and V by 0 bases; bases with no gene match: 6. The length of the CDR3 is 16 residues. The DNA of the CDR3 is TGCGCCAGCAGCTTGGAACCGGGACAGGGTTATTCACCCCTCCACTTT. Protein: CASSLEPGQGYSPLHF. Combining the CDR3 with reference TRBV5-1 and TRBJ1-6 gives the whole variable domain KAGVTQTPRYLIKTRGQQVTLSCSPISGHRSVSWYQQTPGQGLQFLFEYFSETQRNKGNFPGRFSGRQFSNSRSEMNVSTLELGDSALYLCASSLEPGQGYSPLHFGNGTRLTVT.

This chain joins TRBV5-6 and TRBJ1-5; 9 bases match TRBD1. The CDR3 has 16 residues. In germline, CDR1 is SGHDT, CDR2 YYEEEE. Trimming at V came to 4 bases and at J to 1 base, leaving 6 bases not matched to a gene. CDR3 sequence (DNA): TGTGCCAGCAGCAGTTTGGGACAGGGAAGCAATCAGCCCCAGCATTTT. As protein: CASSSLGQGSNQPQHF.

The V gene is TRBV6-5, the J gene TRBJ1-6; 8 nucleotides align to TRBD1. J gave up 10 bases and V 5 bases, and 4 bases lay outside the gene matches. Germline V gene sequence: CDR1 MNHEY, CDR2 SVGAGI. This CDR3 is built from 13 residues. CDR3 sequence reads: CASSETGDSPLHF. DNA for the CDR3: TGTGCCAGCAGTGAGACAGGGGACTCACCCCTCCACTTT.

The chain has TRBV6-1 and TRBJ2-7; D possibly corresponds to TRBD2 (5 bases). The CDR3 is 15 amino acids. Trimming pared 0 bases from V and 6 bases from J, leaving 15 bases between. Per the germline V gene, CDR1 is MNHNS and CDR2 is SASEGT. The CDR3 sequence is CASSEALGDYREQYF. The DNA of the CDR3 is TGTGCCAGCAGTGAAGCGCTGGGAGACTATCGCGAGCAGTACTTC.

The CDR3 DNA is TGTGCCAGCAGCCAAGAGGGGAGGGTAGGGAACGAGCAGTACTTC. As protein: CASSQEGRVGNEQYF. V gene TRBV4-2 combines with J gene TRBJ2-7; TRBD2 matches at 7 bases. Trimming cost V 0 bases and J 5 bases; bases outside gene matches: 7. Germline V gene lookup returns CDR1 LGHNA and CDR2 YNFKEQ. The CDR3 is made up of 15 amino acids.

V gene TRBV30 combines with J gene TRBJ1-1; possibly TRBD1 for D (5 bases). The germline gives CDR1 GTSNPN, CDR2 SVGIG (reference sequence). This CDR3 is 13 amino acids long. The V gene lost 4 bases and the J gene lost 1 base, with 10 bases spanning the gap. The CDR3 DNA follows: TGTGCCTGGAAAAGGGGAAAGAACACTGAAGCTTTCTTT. Encoded protein: CAWKRGKNTEAFF.

This chain connects TRBV28 to TRBJ2-7; 9 nucleotides agree with TRBD1. With V trimmed by 6 bases and J by 6 bases, 12 bases remained unmatched. In germline, CDR1 is MDHEN, CDR2 SYDVKM. This CDR3 spans 15 amino acids. The CDR3 DNA follows: TGTGCCAGCAGCACAGCGGGACAGGGAGAGTCCGAGCAGTACTTC. It is translated as CASSTAGQGESEQYF.

The CDR3 DNA sequence: TGTGCCACAGCTGACAGGGCGGGCCAGCCCCAGCATTTT. Protein product: CATADRAGQPQHF. This chain connects TRBV6-6 to TRBJ1-5, with TRBD1 identical over 7 bases. Germline V gives CDR1 MNHNY, CDR2 SVGAGI (reference sequence). With 10 bases clipped from V and 7 bases from J, the junction kept 10 bases outside the gene matches. The CDR3 loop spans 13 amino acids.

This rearrangement joins TRBV2 to TRBJ1-2, with D perhaps TRBD1 (5 bases). V was cut by 1 base and J by 7 bases, with 10 bases left in between. CDR3 length equals 13 residues. Germline CDR1 reads SNHLY; CDR2 reads FYNNEI. DNA for the CDR3: TGTGCCAGCAGTGAAGAAAAGGGGTTTGGCTACACCTTC. This sequence encodes CASSEEKGFGYTF.

V and J are TRBV18 and TRBJ2-7, with unresolved D. Trimming took off 6 bases at V and 4 bases at J, with 13 bases between the two ends. This CDR3 is 13 amino acids long. The germline CDR1 and CDR2 sequences are KGHSH and LQKENI. The CDR3 sequence is CASSLLPGYEQYF. Written as DNA, the CDR3 is TGTGCCAGCTCCCTTCTACCCGGGTACGAGCAGTACTTC.

The CDR3 reads CASSFQTGDSPLHF. The CDR3 bases are TGCGCCAGCAGCTTTCAGACAGGTGATTCACCCCTCCACTTT. V gene TRBV5-1 combines with J gene TRBJ1-6; TRBD1 is a possible D gene (6 bases). V was pared by 2 bases and J by 8 bases, with 11 bases between. Per germline, CDR1 SGHRS and CDR2 YFSETQ. This CDR3 comprises 14 residues.

The chain links TRBV9 to TRBJ1-5; possible D gene TRBD1, 5 bases. The CDR3 sequence is 14 residues long. Germline CDR1 SGDLS, CDR2 YYNGEE. V lost 3 bases, J lost 4 bases, and 11 bases lay in between. The CDR3 here is CASSAGKGNQPQHF. As DNA, the CDR3 is TGTGCCAGCAGCGCTGGAAAGGGGAATCAGCCCCAGCATTTT.

The chain links TRBV6-1 to TRBJ1-5, with D possibly matching TRBD1 (6 bases). Germline-derived CDR1 and CDR2 are MNHNS and SASEGT. V was trimmed by 1 base and J by 9 bases, leaving 13 bases between them. This CDR3 region has 14 residues. CDR3 region: CASSEVGAPGPQHF. CDR3 nucleotide sequence: TGTGCCAGCAGTGAAGTGGGGGCGCCCGGGCCCCAGCATTTT.

The chain is built from TRBV6-1 and TRBJ2-1, with TRBD2 identical over 8 bases. V was pared by 3 bases and J by 8 bases, with 9 bases of the junction left unmatched. The CDR3 contains 15 residues. Germline CDR1 and CDR2: MNHNS and SASEGT. CDR3: CASSEYSGSVDEQFF. In nucleotides, the CDR3 is TGTGCCAGCAGTGAGTACAGCGGGAGTGTAGATGAGCAGTTCTTC.

V and J are TRBV2 and TRBJ2-1, with 11 positions matching TRBD2. Germline values: CDR1 SNHLY, CDR2 FYNNEI. The junction had 3 bases not matched to a gene; V was cut back by 5 bases and J by 9 bases. This CDR3 spans 13 amino acids. The DNA for the CDR3 is TGTGCCAGCAGTCCCCTAGCGGGAGGTGAGCAGTTCTTC. Translation: CASSPLAGGEQFF.

The chain links TRBV19 to TRBJ1-6; TRBD1 matches 8 bases. Losses at the gene ends were 5 bases for V and 9 bases for J; bases not matched to a gene: 12. The germline V gene has CDR1 LNHDA and CDR2 SQIVND (reference sequence). The CDR3 totals 16 residues. CDR3 coding DNA: TGTGCCAGTAGTCCCACGGACAGGGATAAGGCTTCACCCCTCCACTTT. Translated, it gives CASSPTDRDKASPLHF.

The V call is TRBV7-6, the J call TRBJ2-7; TRBD2 aligns across 11 bases. Germline CDR1 reads SGHVS; CDR2 reads FNYEAQ. The CDR3 covers 15 residues. V gave up 5 bases and J gave up 5 bases; unmatched junction bases: 8. The CDR3 region is CASSPTSGRPHEQYF. The CDR3 nucleotides are TGTGCCAGCAGCCCCACTAGCGGGAGACCCCACGAGCAGTACTTC. The full variable domain, completed using reference TRBV7-6 and TRBJ2-7, is GAGVSQSPRYKVTKRGQDVALRCDPISGHVSLYWYRQALGQGPEFLTYFNYEAQQDKSGLPNDRFSAERPEGSISTLTIQRTEQRDSAMYRCASSPTSGRPHEQYFGPGTRLTVT.